These 30 T cell receptor beta chains came from one sample sequenced in a study of OX40 agonist ivuxolimab in advanced cancers. The method was the immunoSEQ multiplex PCR assay. TCRdb took over this immuneACCESS table, retaining in-frame rearrangements with V and J assigned. Such tables are incomplete; in checked studies, under half of the missing clones stem from an unresolved V gene, and the remainder is unexplained. Within this sample are 45,000 to 55,000 clones, with 83% of them counted one time only. Approximately 1% of the sample goes to the ten largest clones. This specimen consisted of CD4+ or CD8+ T cells sorted from blood, obtained in a trial of the OX40 agonist ivuxolimab. These receptors were taken from an adult with an advanced solid tumor such as melanoma, head and neck, liver or kidney cancer.

The chain uses TRBV7-2 and TRBJ1-4; D is possibly TRBD1 (6 bases). CDR1 and CDR2 from the germline V gene are SGHTA and FQGNSA. The V end was cut by 2 bases, the J end by 8 bases, with 15 bases between. This CDR3 has 15 amino acids. CDR3 loop: CASSLNQQGWEKLFF. The CDR3 DNA is TGTGCCAGCAGCTTAAACCAACAGGGTTGGGAAAAACTGTTTTTT.

The chain joins TRBV7-9 to TRBJ1-2, with a weak D call TRBD1 (5 bases). CDR1 is SEHNR and CDR2 is FQNEAQ in the germline V gene (reference sequence). CDR3 length equals 15 residues. V lost 5 bases to trimming and J lost 5 bases, with 18 bases between them. The DNA for the CDR3 is TGTGCCAGCAGCCCCCAGTGGGGGTCCCTATATGGCTACACCTTC. Translating gives CASSPQWGSLYGYTF.

J is TRBJ1-6 and V is TRBV7-2, with D perhaps TRBD1 (6 bases). The CDR3 loop spans 18 amino acids. Trimming cost V 5 bases and J 2 bases, with 19 bases left between them. Germline V gene data show CDR1 as SGHTA and CDR2 as FQGNSA. The CDR3 coding sequence is TGTGCCAGCAGCCAAAGGACAGCTCGGACGACCTATAATTCACCCCTCCACTTT. It translates to CASSQRTARTTYNSPLHF.

This clone occurred a few times. The chain has TRBV6-1 and TRBJ1-2; a weak D match, TRBD1 (6 bases). The germline V and J ends were trimmed by 2 bases and 8 bases, with 15 bases remaining between them. The CDR3 covers 14 residues. CDR1 and CDR2 (germline): MNHNS, SASEGT. The CDR3 nucleotides read TGTGCCAGCAGTGAACCTTGGGGGGCTGGGGGCTACACCTTC. Protein sequence: CASSEPWGAGGYTF.

The gene calls are TRBV23-1 and TRBJ2-3; D is undetermined. TRBV23-1 is an ORF, and what it does is uncertain. This CDR3 is built from 17 residues. The V gene lost 1 base and the J gene lost 2 bases, with 16 bases spanning the gap. This CDR3 is CASSQYLVSGVTDTQYF. The DNA of the CDR3 is TGCGCCAGCAGTCAATATTTAGTATCCGGAGTCACAGATACGCAGTATTTT.

This chain links TRBV12-5 with TRBJ2-7; D ambiguous. The CDR3 spans 12 residues. Germline CDR1 reads LGHNT; CDR2 reads FRNRAP. V lost 5 bases and J 9 bases, leaving 14 bases between the germline ends. The CDR3 coding sequence is TGTGCTAGTGGTCCACGGGTTCAGGTGCAGTACTTC. Translating it yields CASGPRVQVQYF. Together with reference TRBV12-5 and TRBJ2-7, the CDR3 gives the full variable domain: DARVTQTPRHKVTEMGQEVTMRCQPILGHNTVFWYRQTMMQGLELLAYFRNRAPLDDSGMPKDRFSAEMPDATLATLKIQPSEPRDSAVYFCASGPRVQVQYFGPGTRLTVT.

This chain connects TRBV18 to TRBJ2-7; maybe TRBD1 (6 bases). The CDR3 totals 16 residues. V was pared by 2 bases and J by 4 bases, with 18 bases between. The germline V gene encodes CDR1 KGHSH and CDR2 LQKENI. CDR3 in amino acids: CASSPLIIGGRYEQYF. DNA of the CDR3: TGTGCCAGCTCACCATTAATTATAGGGGGAAGATACGAGCAGTACTTC.

The table lists this clone with a few counts. The CDR3: CASSLRAVNTEAFF. The CDR3 region has the DNA TGCGCCAGCAGCCTCAGGGCTGTGAACACTGAAGCTTTCTTT. The gene calls are TRBV5-1 and TRBJ1-1, with D possibly TRBD1 on 5 matching bases. This CDR3 contains 14 residues. Trimming removed 4 bases at V and 0 bases at J, with 10 bases between. Germline lookup yields CDR1 SGHRS and CDR2 YFSETQ.

This chain links TRBV7-2 with TRBJ2-3; 11 bases are shared with TRBD2. CDR1 and CDR2 from the germline V gene are SGHTA and FQGNSA. This CDR3 spans 15 amino acids. V lost 3 bases, J lost 7 bases, and 6 bases stayed unmatched. The CDR3 DNA sequence: TGTGCCAGCAGCTTTGGTAGCGGGGGGGCCAATACGCAGTATTTT. Its protein is CASSFGSGGANTQYF. The variable domain in full, with the rest retrieved from reference TRBV7-2 and TRBJ2-3, is GAGVSQSPSNKVTEKGKDVELRCDPISGHTALYWYRQSLGQGLEFLIYFQGNSAPDKSGLPSDRFSAERTGGSVSTLTIQRTQQEDSAVYLCASSFGSGGANTQYFGPGTRLTVL.

The chain couples TRBV6-5 to TRBJ1-2; the D is unclear. Germline assignment: CDR1 MNHEY and CDR2 SVGAGI. The CDR3 is made up of 13 amino acids. The V end was cut by 6 bases, the J end by 1 base, with 9 bases between. DNA of the CDR3: TGTGCCAGCAGCGAGATGGATAACTATGGCTACACCTTC. Translating gives CASSEMDNYGYTF.

Only a few counts were recorded for this clone. The rearrangement joins TRBV6-5 to TRBJ1-2; 8 positions agree with TRBD1. V dropped 5 bases and J dropped 7; count of bases not matched to a gene: 9. Germline CDR1 MNHEY, CDR2 SVGAGI. The CDR3 covers 14 residues. The CDR3 nucleotides read TGTGCCAGCAGTCCCGGGGACAGGAAGGGTGGCTACACCTTC. Amino acid sequence: CASSPGDRKGGYTF.

The chain links TRBV6-5 to TRBJ2-7; no clear D gene. The CDR3 covers 15 residues. The V end was cut by 6 bases, the J end by 7 bases, with 22 bases between. Germline CDR1 reads MNHEY; CDR2 reads SVGAGI. Here the CDR3 reads CASSGRWVYGGEQYF. CDR3 coding DNA: TGTGCCAGCAGCGGCCGATGGGTATATGGTGGGGAGCAGTACTTC.

The CDR3: CASSFAGTSGTDTQYF. CDR3 in DNA: TGTGCCAGCAGCTTCGCCGGGACTAGCGGCACAGATACGCAGTATTTT. The chain joins TRBV7-3 to TRBJ2-3, with 10 bases matching TRBD2. Trimming at V came to 3 bases and at J to 1 base, leaving 4 bases not matched to a gene. CDR1 and CDR2 (germline): SGHTA, FQGTGA. This CDR3 has 16 amino acids.

This clone was seen once. The chain combines TRBV19 with TRBJ2-1; a weak D match, TRBD2 (5 bases). The V end lost 3 bases, the J end lost 0 bases, and 15 bases lay between the germline ends. Germline V gene sequence: CDR1 LNHDA, CDR2 SQIVND (reference sequence). The CDR3 has 17 amino acids. The CDR3, as DNA: TGTGCCAGTAGTATCACTTGGGGAGTCACCTCCTACAATGAGCAGTTCTTC. Its translation: CASSITWGVTSYNEQFF.

CDR3 bases: TGTGCCAGCAGTCCGCTGAGGGGGAACACTGAAGCTTTCTTT. It yields the protein CASSPLRGNTEAFF. The chain recombines TRBV27 with TRBJ1-1; perhaps TRBD1 as D (5 bases). The CDR3 runs 14 residues. V gave up 5 bases and J gave up 1 base, with 11 bases separating them. Germline CDR1 and CDR2: MNHEY and SMNVEV (reference sequence).

The chain is built from TRBV5-1 and TRBJ1-4; D gene uncertain. V was shortened by 2 bases and J by 8 bases, with 13 bases between the two germline ends. The CDR3 contains 14 residues. Germline-derived CDR1 and CDR2 are SGHRS and YFSETQ. CDR3 DNA sequence: TGCGCCAGCAGCTTAGGGTGGTTGGGCGAAAAACTGTTTTTT. Protein product: CASSLGWLGEKLFF.

V usage is TRBV2 and J usage is TRBJ2-2; D possibly uses TRBD1 or TRBD2 (5 bases each). This CDR3 has 16 amino acids. The V and J ends lost 4 bases and 5 bases respectively, with 17 bases between them. CDR1 is SNHLY, CDR2 FYNNEI, per germline. CDR3 DNA sequence: TGTGCCAGCAGTGTAACGGGGCGAAGGGGAACCGGGGAGCTGTTTTTT. Amino acids: CASSVTGRRGTGELFF.

The chain uses TRBV6-6 and TRBJ1-5; 7 nucleotides line up with TRBD1. The germline CDR1 and CDR2 sequences are MNHNY and SVGAGI (reference sequence). V shed 6 bases, J shed 7 bases, and the junction held 12 bases outside the gene matches. The CDR3 spans 15 residues. CDR3 in DNA: TGTGCCAGCAGGAATTACAGGGGTGGTGGACAGCCCCAGCATTTT. Residues: CASRNYRGGGQPQHF.

The chain uses TRBV5-5 and TRBJ1-6, with D possibly matching TRBD1 (5 bases). Germline assignment: CDR1 SGHKS and CDR2 YYEKEE (reference sequence). V was pared by 3 bases and J by 3 bases, with 19 bases between. There are 18 residues in the CDR3. Here the CDR3 DNA reads TGTGCCAGCAGCTCCCAATCGAGACGACAGATCTATAATTCACCCCTCCACTTT. This sequence encodes CASSSQSRRQIYNSPLHF. Drawing the rest from reference TRBV5-5 and TRBJ1-6, the complete variable domain is DAGVTQSPTHLIKTRGQQVTLRCSPISGHKSVSWYQQVLGQGPQFIFQYYEKEERGRGNFPDRFSARQFPNYSSELNVNALLLGDSALYLCASSSQSRRQIYNSPLHFGNGTRLTVT.

The chain is built from TRBV7-2 and TRBJ1-1; a possible D gene is TRBD1 (5 bases). Germline V CDR1 and CDR2: SGHTA, FQGNSA. The CDR3 runs 13 residues. V was cut by 1 base and J by 4 bases, with 7 bases left in between. CDR3 in DNA: TGTGCCAGCAGCTTAGATAGGGGCACTGAAGCTTTCTTT. Amino acid sequence: CASSLDRGTEAFF.

J is TRBJ2-5 and V is TRBV9; a possible D gene is TRBD2 (6 bases). This CDR3 comprises 15 residues. The germline V gene encodes CDR1 SGDLS and CDR2 YYNGEE. V lost 4 bases and J 1 base, leaving 14 bases between the germline ends. Here the CDR3 reads CASSRQAGSQETQYF. The CDR3 region has the DNA TGTGCCAGCAGCCGACAAGCGGGCAGCCAAGAGACCCAGTACTTC.

The chain carries TRBV2 and TRBJ2-7; D is perhaps TRBD1 (6 bases). Per the germline V gene, CDR1 is SNHLY and CDR2 is FYNNEI. The CDR3 totals 13 residues. V was clipped by 6 bases and J by 7 bases, with 16 bases between them. CDR3 sequence reads: CASSAQGLREQYF. The CDR3 DNA follows: TGTGCCAGCAGCGCACAGGGATTAAGGGAGCAGTACTTC.

The CDR3 region is CASSQVQGPGYGYTF. CDR3 DNA sequence: TGCGCCAGCAGCCAAGTTCAGGGCCCGGGCTATGGCTACACCTTC. This rearrangement joins TRBV4-1 to TRBJ1-2; perhaps TRBD1 as D (5 bases). The CDR3 consists of 15 residues. Trimming shortened V by 1 base and J by 4 bases, and 13 bases separated the two germline ends. Germline V CDR1 and CDR2: MGHRA, YSYEKL.

The V gene is TRBV7-2, the J gene TRBJ1-2; D is ambiguous. From germline, CDR1 is SGHTA and CDR2 FQGNSA. The CDR3 sequence is 13 residues long. The V end lost 5 bases, the J end lost 8 bases, and 15 bases lay between the germline ends. CDR3 amino acids: CASSPQGIGGYTF. The DNA of the CDR3 is TGTGCCAGCAGCCCACAAGGGATTGGAGGCTACACCTTC.

Points on this clone: With a much larger clone just one base away, this may be a read error. The chain couples TRBV19 to TRBJ2-7; no definite D call. CDR3 size: 16 residues. V gave up 0 bases and J gave up 0 bases, with 12 bases separating them. Germline V gene sequence: CDR1 LNHDA, CDR2 SQIVND (reference sequence). CDR3 sequence: CASSIDAEGSSYEQYF. The CDR3 DNA reads TGTGCCAGTAGTATAGATGCCGAAGGAAGCTCCTACGAGCAGTACTTC.

To note about this clone: No DNA is shown, since the ends of the CDR3 on it are uncertain; the CDR3 is the one TCRdb lists. V usage is TRBV5-4 and J usage is TRBJ1-2. The CDR3 has 20 amino acids, counting both end residues. Germline V gives CDR1 SGHNT, CDR2 YYREEE (reference sequence). The chain's CDR3 is CASSFISYGYTFGSGSFYSF.

The V call is TRBV5-8, the J call TRBJ1-6; D not certain. The CDR3 runs to 14 residues. The germline CDR1 and CDR2 sequences are SGHTS and YDEGEE. Trimming shortened V by 6 bases and J by 13 bases, and 20 bases separated the two germline ends. Here the CDR3 DNA reads TGTGCCAGCACCCCGTGGGCTTTATTCCACCCCCTCCACTTT. It encodes CASTPWALFHPLHF.

The rearrangement links TRBV7-9 to TRBJ1-4; tentatively, D is TRBD1 (5 bases). Germline CDR1 and CDR2: SEHNR and FQNEAQ (reference sequence). The V gene lost 5 bases and the J gene lost 7 bases, with 14 bases spanning the gap. The CDR3 is 14 residues long. DNA of the CDR3: TGTGCCAGCAGCCCCCAGGGAGTCGGTGAAAAACTGTTTTTT. It translates to CASSPQGVGEKLFF.

V usage is TRBV7-9 and J usage is TRBJ1-2; D gene uncertain. The V and J ends lost 0 bases and 7 bases respectively, with 6 bases between them. CDR1 is SEHNR, CDR2 FQNEAQ, per germline (reference sequence). The CDR3 contains 12 residues. CDR3 DNA: TGTGCCAGCAGCTTAGCCCACGGTGGCTACACCTTC. Its protein is CASSLAHGGYTF. Using reference TRBV7-9 and TRBJ1-2 for the parts outside the CDR3, the full variable domain is DTGVSQNPRHKITKRGQNVTFRCDPISEHNRLYWYRQTLGQGPEFLTYFQNEAQLEKSRLLSDRFSAERPKGSFSTLEIQRTEQGDSAMYLCASSLAHGGYTFGSGTRLTVV.

J is TRBJ2-1 and V is TRBV19; D is possibly TRBD2 (6 bases). This CDR3 has 14 residues. CDR1 and CDR2 (germline): LNHDA, SQIVND (reference sequence). V was trimmed by 3 bases and J by 9 bases, leaving 15 bases between them. This CDR3 is CASSIVVGRSEQFF. CDR3 DNA sequence: TGTGCCAGTAGTATTGTTGTAGGGAGGAGTGAGCAGTTCTTC.